This T cell receptor (beta chain) was retrieved from a study of T cells in Graves' hyperthyroidism and ophthalmopathy (dated by TCRdb to the late 2010s). The study in broad terms: Peripheral blood samples were taken at the time of initial diagnosis, prior to any treatment. To identify TCR V-J signatures that set the groups apart, the researchers used a discovery cohort of more than 95 patients, made up of fewer than 50 with Graves' ophthalmopathy and about 59 with stable Graves' hyperthyroidism. Prospective prediction of ophthalmopathy was tested in an independent validation cohort of 18 to 20 hyperthyroidism patients and 17 patients who later progressed to ophthalmopathy. The 90 to 100 discovery patients were randomly split 7:3 into training and test sets. In addition, the study compared T-cell repertoires in thyroid tissue and in blood from about six Graves' hyperthyroidism patients. Following sampling, methimazole starting at 30 mg daily was given to hyperthyroidism patients, and high-dose intravenous methylprednisolone was given to ophthalmopathy patients. TCR Vbeta CDR3 sequencing of roughly 140 peripheral blood samples (about 45 ophthalmopathy, around 80 hyperthyroidism and some 17 progressor patients) is reported in the paper. The paper as a whole reports these results and caveats: A model built on a 13 V-J signature distinguished ophthalmopathy from stable hyperthyroidism, reaching about 88% sensitivity and 81.08% specificity in cross-validation and 80%/75% in testing. Sample size was not statistically predetermined, and blinding of investigators to group allocation was not performed. During validation, the model predicted progression to ophthalmopathy a median of around 7 months ahead of onset, with roughly 65% sensitivity and about 75% specificity. Blood samples also contained most of the expanded thyroid clonotypes (frequency above 0.001), which suggests that blood repertoires may reflect thyroid immune responses.

Cut back by 6 bases and 2 bases, the V and J ends lie 10 bases apart. CDR1 and CDR2, looked up from the germline V gene, are SQVTM and ANQGSEA. There are 12 amino acids in the CDR3, from cysteine to phenylalanine inclusive. Of the read, only the CDR3 DNA is kept; its 36 bases are in frame from base 1. Of note for this clonotype: Its target antigen remains unknown. Per-base quality was not reported, and no clone a single base away is much larger than it.

Graves' hyperthyroidism was defined as stable when no progression to ophthalmopathy occurred over 18 months of follow-up. The hyperthyroidism patients were between 18 and 65 years old and newly diagnosed, with a disease duration of less than 2 months. Any patient with an uncontrolled infection, another autoimmune disease, pregnancy or lactation was excluded. Diagnoses were established on the basis of clinical symptoms, serum thyroxine and TRAb, thyroid ultrasound, and orbital computed tomography. PBMCs were isolated from roughly 10 ml of fresh peripheral blood by Ficoll-Paque density gradient centrifugation. Total RNA was extracted with Trizol reagent, and quality was checked on an Agilent 2100 Bioanalyzer. The TCR beta CDR3 regions were amplified from the RNA transcripts. A first-round RT-PCR of the TCR CDR3 used the HTBI primer set with the Qiagen OneStep RT-PCR kit. Libraries were constructed in a second round of multiplex PCR, after which size selection and purification were performed. The libraries were sequenced on an Illumina HiSeq2000 using paired-end 100 bp reads. Under the source paper's analysis protocol: Raw data were processed with SOAPnuke, discarding reads with adapters, uncalled bases, mean Phred below 15, or no exact constant-primer or identifier match. High-quality paired reads were merged with COPE v1.2.5, and unique nucleotide sequences were defined as clonotypes. Clonotypes were aligned to IMGT TRBV, TRBD and TRBJ reference segments using MiTCR v1.1. Analysis was restricted to V-J combinations with a frequency above 0.0001, which covered 98% to 99.2% of repertoires. A TCS score was defined as the ratio of F50 (clonal expansion) to E x V (chaos), with BLOSUM62-based TCRdist applied between CDR3 peptides within each V-J. Welch's t-statistics and random forest reduced just over 500 V-J features to 13, which were used in a naive Bayes classifier (R e1071). TCRdb redid the processing of the public reads, applying fastp at Q25 and MiXCR, and retained in-frame beta chains. Merged by CDR3 protein, the rows form single entries marked with the most common genes and DNA. TCRdb assigned the V and J calls; the authors' analysis was not used. In all, the sample holds approximately 600,000 distinct CDR3 sequences, and about a sixth of those were seen once. 3.8% of the sample lies in the top ten.

The source of this sequence is a woman in her 30s with Graves' hyperthyroidism. Material for sequencing was blood. This receptor chain uses TRBV29-1 and TRBJ1-1; the D gene is not confidently resolved. CDR3 loop: CSVTDTNTEAFF. At the DNA level, the sequence is TGCAGCGTAACCGACACAAACACTGAAGCTTTCTTT.